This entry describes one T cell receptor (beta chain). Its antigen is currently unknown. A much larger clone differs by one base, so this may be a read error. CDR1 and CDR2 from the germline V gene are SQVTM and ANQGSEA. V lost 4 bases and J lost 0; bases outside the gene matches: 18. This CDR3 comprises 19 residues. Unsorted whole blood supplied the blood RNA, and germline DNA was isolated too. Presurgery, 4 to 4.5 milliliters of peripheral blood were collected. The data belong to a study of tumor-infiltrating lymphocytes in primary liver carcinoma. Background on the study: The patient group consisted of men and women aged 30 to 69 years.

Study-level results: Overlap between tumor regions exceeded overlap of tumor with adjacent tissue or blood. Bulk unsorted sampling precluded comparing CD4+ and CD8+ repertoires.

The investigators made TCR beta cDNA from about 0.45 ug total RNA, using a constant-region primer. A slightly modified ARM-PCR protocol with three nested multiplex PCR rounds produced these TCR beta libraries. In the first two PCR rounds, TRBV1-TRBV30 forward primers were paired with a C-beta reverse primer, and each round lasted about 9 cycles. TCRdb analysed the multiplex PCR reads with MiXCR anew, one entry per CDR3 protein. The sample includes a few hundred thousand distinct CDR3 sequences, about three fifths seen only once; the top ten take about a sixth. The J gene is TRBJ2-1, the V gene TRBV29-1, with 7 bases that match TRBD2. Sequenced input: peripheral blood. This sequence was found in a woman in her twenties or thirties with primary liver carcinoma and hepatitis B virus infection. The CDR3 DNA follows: TGCAGCGTTGGGCCCGCTAACGGGAGGATCAGGAGCTCCTACAATGAGCAGTTCTTC. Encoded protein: CSVGPANGRIRSSYNEQFF.